Listed here are 8 T cell receptor beta chains from one sample, sequenced in a study of tissue T cells after allogeneic stem cell transplantation. Sequenced by immunoSEQ multiplex PCR; TCRdb stores in-frame clones only, minus some. Of about 4,000 clones detected, 45% to 50% appear once; the ten largest clones hold 28%. As to time point: mouse harvest day 14 after allogeneic transplant. Mouse grafts combined 10^7 T-cell-depleted bone marrow cells with 10^6 splenic CD5+ T cells. The sample taken for sequencing was gut tissue. The receptors here all came from a female BALB/c mouse given C57BL/6 T cells with graft-versus-host disease after an allogeneic hematopoietic cell transplant.

As concerns this clone: Gene names denote mouse genes. The read terminates 1 residue ahead of where the CDR3 ends, so the germline J gene completes it. The chain couples TRBV13-1 to TRBJ1-1; D may be TRBD1 (6 bases). Germline V gene sequence: CDR1 NSHNY, CDR2 SYGAGN. V lost 3 bases to trimming and J lost 1 base, with 10 bases between them. The CDR3 is made up of 14 amino acids. The sequenced part of the CDR3 DNA is TGTGCCAGCAGTGCCCGGGACAAAAACACAGAAGTCTTC. Protein product: CASSARDKNTEVF. The entire CDR3 protein reads CASSARDKNTEVFF.

This clone has just a few counts. Mouse gene names apply. The CDR3 extends 1 residue past the end of the read, so its final part is completed from the germline J gene. The rearrangement joins TRBV19 to TRBJ1-1; tentative D call: TRBD1 (6 bases). In germline, CDR1 is FNHDT, CDR2 SITEND (reference sequence). The V and J ends lost 0 bases and 2 bases respectively, with 14 bases between them. The CDR3 spans 16 residues. Here the CDR3 reads CASSIGGGGGNTEVFF. The DNA read from the CDR3 is TGTGCCAGCAGTATAGGCGGGGGCGGAGGCAACACAGAAGTCTTC.

A word on this clone: The gene symbols are mouse symbols. The CDR3 end is not reached by the read, which stops 1 residue before it; the germline J gene fills it in. The chain recombines TRBV3 with TRBJ1-1, with 10 bases that match TRBD1. V was pared by 1 base and J by 4 bases, with 3 bases of the junction left unmatched. The CDR3 spans 15 residues. Germline CDR1 is SNHLY and CDR2 is FYNGKV (reference sequence). Here the CDR3 reads CASSLGQGAGTEVFF. CDR3 DNA (partial): TGTGCCAGCAGCTTAGGACAGGGGGCTGGCACAGAAGTCTTC.

On this clone itself: The genes and germline here are from mouse. The read ends 1 residue early relative to the CDR3; the germline J gene fills the gap. This chain joins TRBV3 and TRBJ2-3; the match to TRBD2 covers 11 bases. Germline trimming cut 8 bases from V and 1 base from J; bases unmatched to any gene: 5. Germline lookup yields CDR1 SNHLY and CDR2 FYNGKV (reference sequence). This CDR3 has 15 residues. CDR3 region: CASHWGGAGAETLYF. Incomplete CDR3 DNA: TGTGCCAGCCACTGGGGGGGCGCCGGTGCAGAAACGCTGTAT.

Remarks on this clone: Germline and genes: mouse. The sequenced fragment ends 1 residue before the CDR3 boundary, so the rest is inferred from the germline J gene. The chain joins TRBV2 to TRBJ2-1; unclear D gene. The CDR3 contains 14 residues. The germline gives CDR1 LGHNA, CDR2 YSYQKL. V was pared by 0 bases and J by 3 bases, with 6 bases between. CDR3 region: CASSQDQVYAEQFF. CDR3 bases read: TGTGCCAGCAGCCAAGATCAGGTCTATGCTGAGCAGTTC.

In the case of this clone: Mouse germline and gene names are used. The read ends 1 residue early relative to the CDR3; the germline J gene fills the gap. The chain links TRBV29 to TRBJ1-5; a possible D gene is TRBD1 (6 bases). Germline values: CDR1 MSHET, CDR2 SYDVDS. The germline V and J ends were trimmed by 2 bases and 6 bases, with 8 bases remaining between them. CDR3 length equals 13 residues. CDR3 DNA (partial): TGTGCTAGCAGTTTACGGGACATCCAGGCTCCGCTT. Its translation: CASSLRDIQAPL. The CDR3 in full is CASSLRDIQAPLF. The entire variable domain, with the rest obtained from reference TRBV29 and TRBJ1-5, is as follows: DMKVTQMPRYLIKRMGENVLLECGQDMSHETMYWYRQDPGLGLQLIYISYDVDSNSEGDIPKGYRVSRKKREHFSLILDSAKTNQTSVYFCASSLRDIQAPLFGEGTRLSVL.

A note on this clone: Genes and germline are mouse. The read terminates 1 residue before the CDR3 end, so the remaining end is supplied by the germline J gene. The genes are TRBV4 and TRBJ2-4, with 12 bases aligning to TRBD2. V lost 5 bases, J lost 0 bases, and 6 bases stayed unmatched. The germline V gene encodes CDR1 LGHDT and CDR2 YNNKQL (reference sequence). CDR3 length: 17 amino acids. CDR3 DNA (partial): TGTGCCAGCAGCCCGACTGGGGGGGCGCTGAGTCAAAACACCTTGTAC. It encodes CASSPTGGALSQNTLY. The complete CDR3 sequence is CASSPTGGALSQNTLYF.

With respect to this clone: Each gene name is a mouse one. The read terminates 1 residue before the CDR3 end, so the remaining end is supplied by the germline J gene. The V and J genes are TRBV15 and TRBJ1-4; no clear D. CDR1 and CDR2 (germline): SGHND, FRSKSL. Trimming shortened V by 5 bases and J by 2 bases, and 6 bases separated the two germline ends. The CDR3 consists of 13 residues. The covered CDR3 bases are TGTGCCAGCAGTAGGCAGTCCAACGAAAGATTATTT. Its protein product is CASSRQSNERLF. In full, the CDR3 reads CASSRQSNERLFF.